The next 30 T cell receptor beta chains were all read from a single sample in a study of blood T cell repertoires in COVID-19. Method: immunoSEQ multiplex PCR; TCRdb's copy keeps in-frame clones and lacks some. This table has approximately 140,000 clones, roughly 87% appearing once. Sequences were obtained from PBMCs or T cells enriched from blood (not recorded which). All receptors derive from a woman in her thirties or forties who had been exposed to COVID-19.

The chain carries TRBV19 and TRBJ1-5, with unresolved D. The V gene lost 2 bases and the J gene lost 3 bases, with 2 bases spanning the gap. CDR3 length: 12 residues. The germline gives CDR1 LNHDA, CDR2 SQIVND (reference sequence). CDR3 DNA sequence: TGTGCCAGTAGTATATACAATCAGCCCCAGCATTTT. Amino acid sequence: CASSIYNQPQHF.

This chain uses TRBV6-2 or TRBV6-3 with TRBJ2-1, with TRBD1 identical over 7 bases. CDR3 length: 16 residues. Looked up from germline, CDR1 is MNHEY and CDR2 is SVGEGT. V lost 6 bases to trimming and J lost 4 bases; unmatched junction nucleotides: 12. Here the CDR3 DNA reads TGTGCCAGCAGCCCAATGACCGGGACAGCGTACAATGAGCAGTTCTTC. This codes for CASSPMTGTAYNEQFF.

CDR3 in DNA: TGCGCCAGCAGCTTGGCCGCGGGAAATAACTATGGCTACACCTTC. Translated, it gives CASSLAAGNNYGYTF. The chain links TRBV5-1 to TRBJ1-2, with D uncertain. The CDR3 length is 15 residues. The germline V gene encodes CDR1 SGHRS and CDR2 YFSETQ. Between the trimmed V and J ends, which lost 0 bases and 1 base, there was a span of 10 bases.

The DNA of the CDR3 is TGTGCCAGCAGTTTTGCGGCGGGGGGGTCCTACGAGCAGTACTTC. Protein: CASSFAAGGSYEQYF. The rearrangement uses TRBV27 and TRBJ2-7, with 9 positions matching TRBD2. CDR1 is MNHEY, CDR2 SMNVEV, per germline (reference sequence). This CDR3 has 15 residues. After removal of 3 bases from V and 1 base from J, the junction contained 4 bases not matched to a gene.

V gene TRBV7-9 combines with J gene TRBJ2-7, with 7 bases lining up with TRBD1. The ends lost 7 bases at V and 3 bases at J; junction bases unmatched: 9. The CDR3 covers 14 residues. Germline CDR1 is SEHNR and CDR2 is FQNEAQ (reference sequence). CDR3 residues: CASIPRQGNYEQYF. CDR3 DNA: TGTGCCAGCATTCCGAGACAGGGCAACTACGAGCAGTACTTC.

This clone was recorded a few times. V is TRBV24-1 and J is TRBJ1-2; 9 bases are a match to TRBD1. The CDR3 loop spans 14 amino acids. CDR1 is KGHDR, CDR2 SFDVKD, per germline. With 3 bases clipped from V and 7 bases from J, the junction kept 5 bases outside the gene matches. The CDR3 bases are TGTGCCACCAGTGATGGACAGGGGTATGGTGGCTACACCTTC. Residues: CATSDGQGYGGYTF.

The chain recombines TRBV7-9 with TRBJ2-5; 7 bases are a match to TRBD1. With 5 bases clipped from V and 7 bases from J, the junction kept 10 bases outside the gene matches. The length of the CDR3 is 14 residues. Germline assignment: CDR1 SEHNR and CDR2 FQNEAQ (reference sequence). The CDR3 sequence is CASSLGQGDLTQYF. The CDR3 DNA reads TGTGCCAGCAGCCTGGGCCAGGGGGACCTGACCCAGTACTTC.

This sequence joins TRBV27 and TRBJ1-6; D unclear. Trimming pared 3 bases from V and 7 bases from J, leaving 10 bases between. The germline V gene encodes CDR1 MNHEY and CDR2 SMNVEV (reference sequence). The CDR3 sequence is 14 residues long. The CDR3 reads CASSFSPENSPLHF. CDR3 coding DNA: TGTGCCAGCAGTTTCTCACCTGAGAATTCACCCCTCCACTTT.

The J gene is TRBJ1-2, the V gene TRBV5-4; weak D call: TRBD1 (6 bases). Trimming stripped 2 bases from V and 4 bases from J, with 9 bases between. CDR1 is SGHNT and CDR2 is YYREEE in the germline V gene (reference sequence). The CDR3 sequence is 13 residues long. The CDR3 nucleotides are TGTGCCAGCAGCTTTACAGGGACCTATGGCTACACCTTC. Translated, it gives CASSFTGTYGYTF.

The chain couples TRBV6-1 to TRBJ1-4; D perhaps matches TRBD1 (6 bases). The germline V gene encodes CDR1 MNHNS and CDR2 SASEGT. The CDR3 loop spans 15 amino acids. Between the trimmed V and J ends, which lost 1 base and 8 bases, there was a span of 14 bases. The CDR3 is CASSEGRGPHEKLFF. The DNA for the CDR3 is TGTGCCAGCAGTGAAGGGCGGGGGCCTCACGAAAAACTGTTTTTT.

This clone was seen a single time. V gene TRBV9 combines with J gene TRBJ2-2; TRBD2 matches at 7 bases. The CDR3 loop spans 15 amino acids. V lost 4 bases to trimming and J lost 7 bases; unmatched junction nucleotides: 10. The germline gives CDR1 SGDLS, CDR2 YYNGEE. CDR3 sequence reads: CASSITPGEGGELFF. CDR3 DNA: TGTGCCAGCAGCATCACCCCCGGGGAGGGCGGGGAGCTGTTTTTT.

The chain employs TRBV3-1 (or the pseudogene TRBV3-2) and TRBJ2-7, with 7 bases identical to TRBD2. This CDR3 comprises 15 residues. CDR1 and CDR2 from the germline V gene are LGHDT and YNNKEL (reference sequence). After removal of 7 bases from V and 2 bases from J, the junction contained 11 bases not matched to a gene. CDR3 DNA sequence: TGTGCCAGCACCCGGGGCGGGAGCCGTACCTACGAGCAGTACTTC. Its protein product is CASTRGGSRTYEQYF.

The chain is built from TRBV28 and TRBJ2-7; 7 bases map to TRBD2. Germline V gene data show CDR1 as MDHEN and CDR2 as SYDVKM. This CDR3 is built from 14 residues. V lost 5 bases, J lost 4 bases, and 8 bases stayed unmatched. This CDR3 reads CASSRGGSGYEQYF. In DNA form, the CDR3 reads TGTGCCAGCAGTCGCGGGGGATCTGGGTACGAGCAGTACTTC.

The chain uses TRBV4-3 and TRBJ1-2; 7 nucleotides line up with TRBD1. V trimming: 6 bases; J trimming: 4 bases; junction bases outside the gene matches: 5. This CDR3 comprises 13 residues. The germline V gene has CDR1 LGHNA and CDR2 YSLEER. The CDR3: CASSHRDSYGYTF. The CDR3 DNA is TGCGCCAGCAGTCACCGGGACAGCTATGGCTACACCTTC.

J is TRBJ1-1 and V is TRBV28, with D uncertain. This CDR3 contains 14 residues. Trimming shortened V by 3 bases and J by 4 bases, and 12 bases separated the two germline ends. Per germline, CDR1 MDHEN and CDR2 SYDVKM. CDR3 amino acids: CASSFKYRGTEAFF. The DNA for the CDR3 is TGTGCCAGCAGTTTTAAGTATCGGGGCACTGAAGCTTTCTTT.

The chain has TRBV6-5 and TRBJ2-2; the match to TRBD2 covers 9 bases. Germline V gene sequence: CDR1 MNHEY, CDR2 SVGAGI. The CDR3 sequence is 15 residues long. V lost 7 bases to trimming and J lost 4 bases; unmatched junction nucleotides: 7. The CDR3 is CASNAGGTGTGELFF. The CDR3 DNA is TGTGCCAGCAACGCGGGGGGGACTGGCACCGGGGAGCTGTTTTTT.

The chain recombines TRBV11-2 with TRBJ1-2; D unresolved. This CDR3 is 13 amino acids long. Per germline, CDR1 SGHAT and CDR2 FQNNGV. Trimming cost V 5 bases and J 4 bases, with 11 bases left between them. The CDR3 loop is CASSREGIYGYTF. CDR3 sequence (DNA): TGTGCCAGCAGCCGAGAGGGTATCTATGGCTACACCTTC.

The V call is TRBV2, the J call TRBJ2-7, with unresolved D. Looked up from germline, CDR1 is SNHLY and CDR2 is FYNNEI. Trimming stripped 8 bases from V and 7 bases from J, with 24 bases between. CDR3 length equals 15 residues. The CDR3 spells CASFVVYESMWEQYF. CDR3 bases: TGTGCCAGCTTCGTGGTCTATGAGTCCATGTGGGAGCAGTACTTC.

The chain uses TRBV15 and TRBJ2-7, with TRBD2 identical over 8 bases. The CDR3 extends over 16 amino acids. Losses at the gene ends were 4 bases for V and 5 bases for J; bases not matched to a gene: 13. The V gene's germline CDR1 is LNHNV and CDR2 YYDKDF (reference sequence). The CDR3 is CATSTRRGGPLDEQYF. The CDR3 DNA reads as TGTGCCACCAGCACCAGACGGGGGGGCCCCTTGGACGAGCAGTACTTC.

The chain links TRBV19 to TRBJ1-1; a possible D gene is TRBD1 (5 bases). There are 17 residues in the CDR3. The V end was cut by 0 bases, the J end by 0 bases, with 14 bases between. CDR1 is LNHDA and CDR2 is SQIVND in the germline V gene (reference sequence). The CDR3 sequence is CASSIERTPPMNTEAFF. CDR3 sequence (DNA): TGTGCCAGTAGTATAGAGAGGACACCCCCTATGAACACTGAAGCTTTCTTT.

J is TRBJ2-7 and V is TRBV19, with TRBD1 as a possible D gene (6 bases). The CDR3 covers 16 residues. Between the trimmed V and J ends, which lost 5 bases and 0 bases, there was a span of 17 bases. Germline CDR1 LNHDA, CDR2 SQIVND (reference sequence). The CDR3 region has the DNA TGTGCCAGTAGTCAGGCCCGCAGGGGATTCTCCTACGAGCAGTACTTC. It codes for CASSQARRGFSYEQYF.

This rearrangement joins TRBV7-8 to TRBJ1-6, with TRBD1 as a possible D gene (6 bases). Trimming shortened V by 3 bases and J by 10 bases, and 10 bases separated the two germline ends. The germline V gene encodes CDR1 SGHVS and CDR2 FQNEAQ. The CDR3 is 13 amino acids. The CDR3 region has the DNA TGTGCCAGCAGCTTCCAGGGGTTCTCACCCCTCCACTTT. It codes for CASSFQGFSPLHF.

CDR3 bases: TGTGCCAGCAGCGAACAGACAGGGGACTATGGCTACACCTTC. This encodes CASSEQTGDYGYTF. The V and J genes are TRBV11-2 and TRBJ1-2; 8 nucleotides match TRBD1. This CDR3 comprises 14 residues. Unmatched junction bases numbered 5, after V lost 5 bases and J lost 3 bases. CDR1 is SGHAT and CDR2 is FQNNGV in the germline V gene.

This clone was seen only a few times. The chain is built from TRBV27 and TRBJ1-6; possible D gene TRBD1, 6 bases. The germline CDR1 and CDR2 sequences are MNHEY and SMNVEV (reference sequence). V lost 6 bases to trimming and J lost 2 bases, with 17 bases between them. The CDR3 is 17 amino acids. The CDR3 loop reads CASRALAGATYNSPLHF. In DNA, the CDR3 is TGTGCCAGCAGGGCCCTCGCAGGGGCGACCTATAATTCACCCCTCCACTTT.

This chain uses TRBV11-3 with TRBJ2-7, with 7 nucleotides matching TRBD2. V gave up 2 bases and J gave up 2 bases; unmatched junction bases: 0. Germline CDR1 and CDR2: SGHNT and YENEEA. This CDR3 has 13 amino acids. Here the CDR3 reads CASSLSGTYEQYF. In DNA, the CDR3 is TGTGCCAGCAGCTTAAGCGGGACCTACGAGCAGTACTTC. The complete variable domain, with remaining parts taken from reference TRBV11-3 and TRBJ2-7, reads EAGVVQSPRYKIIEKKQPVAFWCNPISGHNTLYWYLQNLGQGPELLIRYENEEAVDDSQLPKDRFSAERLKGVDSTLKIQPAELGDSAVYLCASSLSGTYEQYFGPGTRLTVT.

The chain uses TRBV12-3 or TRBV12-4 and TRBJ1-1; 8 positions match TRBD1. The CDR3 is 11 residues long. Trimming at V came to 5 bases and at J to 12 bases, leaving 5 bases not matched to a gene. The CDR3 coding sequence is TGTGCCAGCAGTCCGGGACAGGAATCTTTCTTT. Protein sequence: CASSPGQESFF.

The V call is TRBV10-1, the J call TRBJ1-1; possibly TRBD1 for D (6 bases). The ends were cut back, 8 bases at V and 0 bases at J, with 13 bases in the middle. This CDR3 has 14 residues. Germline V gene lookup returns CDR1 WNHNN and CDR2 SYGVQD (reference sequence). The CDR3 region is CASSRDMVNTEAFF. The CDR3 DNA reads as TGCGCCAGCTCCCGGGACATGGTGAACACTGAAGCTTTCTTT.

This chain uses TRBV4-1 with TRBJ1-5, with 10 bases matching TRBD1. V lost 4 bases, J lost 4 bases, and 7 bases stayed unmatched. The germline gives CDR1 MGHRA, CDR2 YSYEKL. This CDR3 spans 16 amino acids. The CDR3 sequence: CASSLAPGQGNQPQHF. CDR3 nucleotides: TGCGCCAGCAGCCTAGCACCGGGACAGGGGAATCAGCCCCAGCATTTT.

The chain has TRBV3-1 (or the pseudogene TRBV3-2) and TRBJ1-4, with TRBD1 identical over 7 bases. Germline V lookup: CDR1 LGHDT, CDR2 YNNKEL (reference sequence). Germline trimming cut 5 bases from V and 2 bases from J; bases unmatched to any gene: 5. The CDR3 runs 15 residues. The CDR3 region has the DNA TGTGCCAGCAGCTCCTCGGGACAGACTAATGAAAAACTGTTTTTT. Protein product: CASSSSGQTNEKLFF.

The chain joins TRBV27 to TRBJ2-1; 7 bases map to TRBD2. Looked up from germline, CDR1 is MNHEY and CDR2 is SMNVEV (reference sequence). Trimming took 0 bases from V and 1 from J; bases not matched to a gene: 3. The CDR3 contains 16 residues. CDR3 DNA sequence: TGTGCCAGCAGTTTATCCGGGGGGTCATCCTACAATGAGCAGTTCTTC. Translation gives CASSLSGGSSYNEQFF.